This TCR beta chain stems from a study of blood T cells in healthy people across ages. Overall study: About one barcoded beta molecule per two T cells was the capture yield of template switching.

Trimming pared 5 bases from V and 1 base from J, leaving 10 bases between. Germline-derived CDR1 and CDR2 are SGHNT and YENEEA. CDR3 length: 14 residues. Russia was home to the donors, healthy Caucasian individuals aged about 6 to 100. Total RNA was isolated from each sample in quantities of at least 5 micrograms. The second PCR ran roughly 7 to 12 cycles with a sample-barcoded 5' primer and J-beta primers. TCRdb reprocessed the 5' RACE reads via MiXCR and lists one record per CDR3 protein. Here the sample spans about 1.4 million distinct CDR3 sequences, 45% to 70% being singletons. Source material: blood. This rearrangement joins TRBV11-3 to TRBJ2-3, with unresolved D. The clonotype was recovered from a young man in good health. CDR3 amino acids: CASSQTHRTDTQYF. DNA for the CDR3: TGTGCCAGCAGCCAGACTCATCGCACAGATACGCAGTATTTT.